The next 16 T cell receptor beta chains were all read from a single sample in a study of HIV-infected patients and healthy controls. TCRdb passed the 5' RACE reads through MiXCR, listing each CDR3 protein once. Among fewer than 20,000 distinct CDR3 sequences listed, approximately 18% were seen once. Specimen: CD8+ T cells from blood. The receptors shown here come from a human donor in good health.

This clonotype was seen at least ten times. The V and J genes are TRBV3-1 and TRBJ1-1; D is perhaps TRBD1 (6 bases). The CDR3 spans 17 residues. V lost 0 bases and J lost 2, with 16 bases in between. CDR1 is LGHDT and CDR2 is YNNKEL in the germline V gene (reference sequence). DNA of the CDR3: TGTGCCAGCAGCCAAGATCCCCCGGACAGCCCCAACACTGAAGCTTTCTTT. Translating gives CASSQDPPDSPNTEAFF.

This clonotype was detected many times. This chain links TRBV7-9 with TRBJ2-5; perhaps TRBD2 as D (6 bases). Trimming took 5 bases from V and 1 from J, leaving 11 bases between them. The length of the CDR3 is 14 residues. The germline V gene encodes CDR1 SEHNR and CDR2 FQNEAQ (reference sequence). The CDR3 DNA is TGTGCCAGCAGCCCTTGGGGGGTCCAAGAGACCCAGTACTTC. This sequence encodes CASSPWGVQETQYF.

The chain employs TRBV3-1 and TRBJ1-5; perhaps TRBD1 as D (5 bases). The V end lost 1 base, the J end lost 2 bases, and 9 bases lay between the germline ends. The CDR3 extends over 15 amino acids. Germline V gene sequence: CDR1 LGHDT, CDR2 YNNKEL (reference sequence). This chain's CDR3 is CASSQVGVGNQPQHF. For the CDR3, the DNA is TGTGCCAGCAGCCAAGTAGGGGTAGGCAATCAGCCCCAGCATTTT.

Concerning this clonotype itself: The junction departs from the called germline gene at one end, perhaps through a read error. CDR3 protein: CASRVVQGSNQLQHF. CDR3 DNA sequence: TGTGCCAGCAGGGTCGTACAAGGTAGCAATCAGCTCCAGCATTTT. The genes are TRBV6-5 and TRBJ1-5; D is ambiguous. The CDR3 has 15 residues. Germline V lookup: CDR1 MNHEY, CDR2 SVGAGI.

The table lists this clonotype with a few counts. The rearrangement uses TRBV10-3 and TRBJ2-3; TRBD2 aligns across 7 bases. The J segment lost 2 bases and the V segment lost 0 bases, leaving 8 bases of the junction unmatched. CDR3 length: 17 residues. Germline V gives CDR1 ENHRY, CDR2 SYGVKD. The CDR3 coding sequence is TGTGCCATCAGTGAGTCATTAGAAGCGGGGCACACAGATACGCAGTATTTT. Translation: CAISESLEAGHTDTQYF.

This sequence joins TRBV5-4 and TRBJ2-7; D may correspond to TRBD1 or TRBD2 (6 bases each). Deletions cut 6 bases from V and 2 bases from J, with 15 bases between. Germline CDR1 and CDR2: SGHNT and YYREEE (reference sequence). The CDR3 runs to 14 residues. The chain's CDR3 is CASNERGAPYEQYF. The CDR3 coding sequence is TGTGCCAGCAACGAGAGGGGGGCCCCCTACGAGCAGTACTTC.

There are a few counts of this clonotype. This chain links TRBV7-9 with TRBJ2-7; 11 nucleotides line up with TRBD2. V lost 4 bases, J lost 3 bases, and 5 bases stayed unmatched. Germline loops: CDR1 SEHNR, CDR2 FQNEAQ (reference sequence). The CDR3 runs to 15 residues. The CDR3 spells CASSSGLAVSYEQYF. The CDR3 coding sequence is TGTGCCAGCAGCTCGGGACTAGCGGTTAGCTACGAGCAGTACTTC.

This clonotype was observed a few times. V and J are TRBV6-2 or TRBV6-3 and TRBJ1-1; no firm D call. This CDR3 is built from 13 residues. Germline V gene data show CDR1 as MNHEY and CDR2 as SVGEGT. V gave up 5 bases and J gave up 1 base, with 8 bases separating them. The CDR3 loop is CASSSNKNTEAFF. CDR3 DNA sequence: TGTGCCAGCAGTAGTAACAAGAACACTGAAGCTTTCTTT.

The chain employs TRBV11-2 and TRBJ2-3, with D unresolved. This CDR3 region has 13 residues. V lost 0 bases and J 4 bases, leaving 5 bases between the germline ends. Germline-derived CDR1 and CDR2 are SGHAT and FQNNGV. CDR3 nucleotides: TGTGCCAGCAGCTTAGAGTGGGCAGATACGCAGTATTTT. As protein: CASSLEWADTQYF.

The genes are TRBV10-2 and TRBJ1-3, with 9 bases matching TRBD1. The CDR3 is 18 amino acids. The V gene end was trimmed by 3 bases and the J gene end by 3 bases; junction bases not matched to a gene: 12. The germline CDR1 and CDR2 sequences are WSHSY and SAAADI. CDR3 nucleotide sequence: TGCGCCAGCAGTGACTCTTTTGGGACAGGGTATGATGGAAACACCATATATTTT. Its protein product is CASSDSFGTGYDGNTIYF.

This clonotype turned up a few times. The chain joins TRBV7-9 to TRBJ2-1; D possibly corresponds to TRBD2 (6 bases). CDR3 length: 15 amino acids. Germline-derived CDR1 and CDR2 are SEHNR and FQNEAQ (reference sequence). The V end lost 3 bases, the J end lost 0 bases, and 9 bases lay between the germline ends. The CDR3 sequence is CASSFRESSYNEQFF. As DNA, the CDR3 is TGTGCCAGCAGCTTTCGGGAGTCCTCCTACAATGAGCAGTTCTTC.

Ten or more counts support this clonotype. The chain recombines TRBV28 with TRBJ2-7; D ambiguous. This CDR3 is 11 amino acids long. Trimming cost V 10 bases and J 7 bases, with 14 bases left between them. Germline lookup yields CDR1 MDHEN and CDR2 SYDVKM. CDR3 DNA: TGTGCCACCCGAGGTGGCGTTGAGCAGTACTTC. Translated, it gives CATRGGVEQYF. Full variable domain (missing parts from reference TRBV28 and TRBJ2-7): DVKVTQSSRYLVKRTGEKVFLECVQDMDHENMFWYRQDPGLGLRLIYFSYDVKMKEKGDIPEGYSVSREKKERFSLILESASTNQTSMYLCATRGGVEQYFGPGTRLTVT.

This clonotype has at least ten counts. The rearrangement joins TRBV10-2 to TRBJ2-1, with 9 bases that match TRBD2. Per the germline V gene, CDR1 is WSHSY and CDR2 is SAAADI. The CDR3 runs to 15 residues. Losses at the gene ends were 8 bases for V and 3 bases for J; bases not matched to a gene: 8. The CDR3 is CASSEGLANYNEQFF. DNA for the CDR3: TGCGCCAGCTCCGAAGGACTAGCGAACTACAATGAGCAGTTCTTC.

This clonotype was seen a few times. Relative to the germline gene, one junction end is altered; a read error may explain this. The chain joins TRBV12-3 or TRBV12-4 to TRBJ2-2, with D unclear. This CDR3 region has 13 residues. CDR3 sequence reads: CASSPAKTGELFF. As DNA, the CDR3 is TGTGCCAGCAGCCCGGCGAAAACCGGGGAGCTGTTTTTT.

This clonotype was detected a few times. At one boundary the junction diverges from the germline segment, which might be a read error. The rearrangement uses TRBV7-8 and TRBJ1-5, with D possibly TRBD1 on 5 matching bases. The CDR3 length is 14 residues. The V gene's germline CDR1 is SGHVS and CDR2 FQNEAQ. DNA for the CDR3: TGTGCCAGCAGCTTGGGGGGAAGCAAACAGCCCCAGCATTTT. It encodes CASSLGGSKQPQHF.

This clonotype was detected only a few times. The rearrangement links TRBV7-2 to TRBJ2-7; 11 bases are shared with TRBD2. Germline V lookup: CDR1 SGHTA, CDR2 FQGNSA. The CDR3 extends over 17 amino acids. With 5 bases clipped from V and 4 bases from J, the junction kept 13 bases outside the gene matches. The CDR3 DNA follows: TGTGCCAGCAGCCTCCCTCTCCTAGCGGGGGGCGGGTACGAGCAGTACTTC. Protein product: CASSLPLLAGGGYEQYF.